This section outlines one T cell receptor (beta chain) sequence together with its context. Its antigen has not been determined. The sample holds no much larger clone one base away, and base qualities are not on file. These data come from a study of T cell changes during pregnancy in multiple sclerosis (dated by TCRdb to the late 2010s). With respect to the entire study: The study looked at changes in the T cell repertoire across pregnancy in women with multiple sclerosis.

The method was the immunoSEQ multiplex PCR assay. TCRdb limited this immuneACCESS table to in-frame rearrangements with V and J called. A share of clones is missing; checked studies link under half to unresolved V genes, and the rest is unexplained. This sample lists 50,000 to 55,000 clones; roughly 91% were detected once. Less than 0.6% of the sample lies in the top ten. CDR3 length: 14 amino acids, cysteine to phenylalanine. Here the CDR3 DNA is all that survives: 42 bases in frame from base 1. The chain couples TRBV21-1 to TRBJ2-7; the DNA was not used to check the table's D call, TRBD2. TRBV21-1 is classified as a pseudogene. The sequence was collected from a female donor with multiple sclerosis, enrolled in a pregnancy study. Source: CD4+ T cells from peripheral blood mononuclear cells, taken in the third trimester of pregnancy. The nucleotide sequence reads TGTGCCAGCATGGGGGGGTCCTTCACCTACGAGCAGTACTTC. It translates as CASMGGSFTYEQYF.